This is a list of T cell receptor beta chains from one sample in a study of blood T cells in healthy people across ages. Each CDR3 protein gets one entry after TCRdb re-called the 5' RACE reads with MiXCR. Of under 2,000,000 distinct CDR3 sequences in the sample, roughly 52% were seen once. The sequencing sample was made of blood. The receptors originated from a woman in her forties in good health. Each CDR3 is given with its conserved first and last residue. Each record gives: J gene, D gene, V gene, clone size, CDR3 DNA, CDR3 protein. A D gene is named only where the DNA matches it firmly. A clone size is listed for some rows: how often the clone was seen (once, few, many), or a class if it is expanded.

j_call: TRBJ2-2
d_call: NA
v_call: TRBV4-3
clone_size: NA
cdr3_nt: TGCGCCAGCAGCCAAGATCAATCGGGCACCGGGGAGCTGTTTTTT
cdr3_aa: CASSQDQSGTGELFF

j_call: TRBJ2-5
d_call: NA
v_call: TRBV9
clone_size: NA
cdr3_nt: TGTGCCAGCAGTCGTAGTCAGTCTTGGGAGACCCAGTACTTC
cdr3_aa: CASSRSQSWETQYF

j_call: TRBJ2-1
d_call: NA
v_call: TRBV9
clone_size: NA
cdr3_nt: TGTGCCAGCAGCGTAGCGGGGGCAGGTGAGCAGTTCTTC
cdr3_aa: CASSVAGAGEQFF

j_call: TRBJ2-7
d_call: NA
v_call: TRBV10-3
clone_size: NA
cdr3_nt: TGTGCCATCAGTGAGAGAGGGCACGAGCAGTACTTC
cdr3_aa: CAISERGHEQYF

j_call: TRBJ2-7
d_call: NA
v_call: TRBV27
clone_size: many
cdr3_nt: TGTGCCAGCAGTTTCGACAGCACCTACGAGCAGTACTTC
cdr3_aa: CASSFDSTYEQYF

j_call: TRBJ2-5
d_call: NA
v_call: TRBV11-2
clone_size: NA
cdr3_nt: TGTGCCAGCAGGACTATCAGGGAGTACCAAGAGACCCAGTACTTC
cdr3_aa: CASRTIREYQETQYF

j_call: TRBJ2-4
d_call: NA
v_call: TRBV14
clone_size: once
cdr3_nt: TGTGCCGGCAGCCAAGAGGGTCGGGGGCACATTCAGTACTTC
cdr3_aa: CAGSQEGRGHIQYF

j_call: TRBJ2-1
d_call: NA
v_call: TRBV29-1
clone_size: few
cdr3_nt: TGCAGTGTAGCCACCCAGACCAGCTCCTACAATGAGCAGTTCTTC
cdr3_aa: CSVATQTSSYNEQFF

j_call: TRBJ2-3
d_call: TRBD2
v_call: TRBV2
clone_size: NA
cdr3_nt: TGTGCCGCCAAGACATGGCGGGGGATCACAGATACGCAGTATTTT
cdr3_aa: CAAKTWRGITDTQYF

j_call: TRBJ2-3
d_call: NA
v_call: TRBV6-2/TRBV6-3
clone_size: NA
cdr3_nt: TGTGCCAGCAGTTACACAGATGATACCGGGACTTACCTAGATACGCAGTATTTT
cdr3_aa: CASSYTDDTGTYLDTQYF

j_call: TRBJ2-5
d_call: TRBD2
v_call: TRBV6-2/TRBV6-3
clone_size: NA
cdr3_nt: TGTGCCAGCAGTTACGGTAGCGGGGGAGAAGAGACCCAGTACTTC
cdr3_aa: CASSYGSGGEETQYF

j_call: TRBJ2-1
d_call: TRBD1
v_call: TRBV7-2
clone_size: few
cdr3_nt: TGTGCCAGCAGCTCCGTAAGAGACAGGGTTAAGAATGAGCAGTTCTTC
cdr3_aa: CASSSVRDRVKNEQFF

j_call: TRBJ1-5
d_call: TRBD1
v_call: TRBV6-1
clone_size: once
cdr3_nt: TGTGCCAGCAGAAGACAGGGGATTAGCAATCAGCCCCAGCATTTT
cdr3_aa: CASRRQGISNQPQHF

j_call: TRBJ2-3
d_call: NA
v_call: TRBV11-2
clone_size: NA
cdr3_nt: TGTGCCAGCAGACATGGGGCGGGGAGCACAGATACGCAGTATTTT
cdr3_aa: CASRHGAGSTDTQYF

j_call: TRBJ2-4
d_call: TRBD2
v_call: TRBV11-2
clone_size: NA
cdr3_nt: TGTGCCAGCAGCTTAGATCGGCCCACTAGCGGGGGGGCCTTTGGCATTCAGTACTTC
cdr3_aa: CASSLDRPTSGGAFGIQYF

j_call: TRBJ1-6
d_call: NA
v_call: TRBV20-1
clone_size: NA
cdr3_nt: TGCAGTGCGAGTAGGCGGGACTCGAGCTCCTATAATTCACCCCTCCACTTT
cdr3_aa: CSASRRDSSSYNSPLHF

j_call: TRBJ1-5
d_call: NA
v_call: TRBV18
clone_size: NA
cdr3_nt: TGTGCCAGCTCACCCCGGACAGACGTGGGTCAGCCCCAGCATTTT
cdr3_aa: CASSPRTDVGQPQHF

j_call: TRBJ2-5
d_call: TRBD2
v_call: TRBV4-2
clone_size: NA
cdr3_nt: TGTGCCATCAGCCAAGATCTAGCGGGGGGCGAAGAGACCCAGTACTTC
cdr3_aa: CAISQDLAGGEETQYF

j_call: TRBJ1-2
d_call: NA
v_call: TRBV5-1
clone_size: few
cdr3_nt: TGCGCCAGCAGCTTGGGCCTACAGGGATTTGATGGCTACACCTTC
cdr3_aa: CASSLGLQGFDGYTF

j_call: TRBJ2-1
d_call: NA
v_call: TRBV24-1
clone_size: NA
cdr3_nt: TGTGCCACCAGTGATTTGGGGGAGGGGGCACGGAATGAGCAGTTCTTC
cdr3_aa: CATSDLGEGARNEQFF

j_call: TRBJ2-7
d_call: NA
v_call: TRBV5-6
clone_size: NA
cdr3_nt: TGTGCCAGCAGCCTCCGACAGGCCGGGGAGAGGAAGTACTTC
cdr3_aa: CASSLRQAGERKYF

j_call: TRBJ2-7
d_call: NA
v_call: TRBV11-2
clone_size: NA
cdr3_nt: TGTGCCAGCAGCTTAGGGGGCAGTAACTCCTACAATGAGCAGTACTTC
cdr3_aa: CASSLGGSNSYNEQYF

j_call: TRBJ2-1
d_call: TRBD1
v_call: TRBV18
clone_size: NA
cdr3_nt: TGTACCAGCTTAGAGAGGGGGCTGAGGAATGAGCAGTTCTTC
cdr3_aa: CTSLERGLRNEQFF

j_call: TRBJ2-1
d_call: NA
v_call: TRBV6-2/TRBV6-3
clone_size: NA
cdr3_nt: TGTGCCAGCCAAGGGACTGAGACTAATGAGCAGTTCTTC
cdr3_aa: CASQGTETNEQFF

j_call: TRBJ2-7
d_call: NA
v_call: TRBV6-2/TRBV6-3
clone_size: few
cdr3_nt: TGTGCCAGCAACCATGGCCCCGGCGGTGGGTACTTC
cdr3_aa: CASNHGPGGGYF

j_call: TRBJ2-7
d_call: NA
v_call: TRBV14
clone_size: NA
cdr3_nt: TGTGCCAGCAGGCAAGGCAGGGGCTACGAGCAGTACTTC
cdr3_aa: CASRQGRGYEQYF

j_call: TRBJ1-2
d_call: NA
v_call: TRBV14
clone_size: NA
cdr3_nt: TGTGCCAGCAGCCACCGGACGTGGGATGGCTACACCTTC
cdr3_aa: CASSHRTWDGYTF

j_call: TRBJ2-7
d_call: TRBD2
v_call: TRBV2
clone_size: NA
cdr3_nt: TGTGCCAGCAGTGCCCTAGCGGGGGGGCCTAGCGAGCAGTACTTC
cdr3_aa: CASSALAGGPSEQYF

j_call: TRBJ2-1
d_call: TRBD1
v_call: TRBV20-1
clone_size: NA
cdr3_nt: TGCAGTCTCGACAGGGGGCTAGGTGGTGAGCAGTTCTTC
cdr3_aa: CSLDRGLGGEQFF

j_call: TRBJ2-7
d_call: NA
v_call: TRBV6-5
clone_size: NA
cdr3_nt: TGTGCCAACCCAAGGGACCGACTTAGCTCCTACGAGCAGTACTTC
cdr3_aa: CANPRDRLSSYEQYF

j_call: TRBJ2-1
d_call: NA
v_call: TRBV7-9
clone_size: NA
cdr3_nt: TGTGCCAGCAGCTTAAGTAGGCAGGGCGTCCAAAGCTCCTACAATGGGCAGTTCTTC
cdr3_aa: CASSLSRQGVQSSYNGQFF

j_call: TRBJ2-3
d_call: NA
v_call: TRBV27
clone_size: NA
cdr3_nt: TGTGCCAGCAGTCCCTATAAAACAGGGTTGGGTACGCAGTATTTT
cdr3_aa: CASSPYKTGLGTQYF

j_call: TRBJ2-1
d_call: TRBD2
v_call: TRBV7-9
clone_size: NA
cdr3_nt: TGTGGCAGCAGCTTCGGGAGGGGCCCCTACAATGAGCAGTTCTTC
cdr3_aa: CGSSFGRGPYNEQFF

j_call: TRBJ2-7
d_call: NA
v_call: TRBV21-1
clone_size: NA
cdr3_nt: TGTGCCAGCAGCAGGGGGGACTTATCCTACGAGCAGTACTTC
cdr3_aa: CASSRGDLSYEQYF

j_call: TRBJ2-3
d_call: NA
v_call: TRBV28
clone_size: few
cdr3_nt: TGTGCCAGCAGTCCGGAGCACACAGATACGCAGTATTTT
cdr3_aa: CASSPEHTDTQYF

j_call: TRBJ2-7
d_call: TRBD1
v_call: TRBV5-6
clone_size: NA
cdr3_nt: TGTGCCAGCAGCTTTGGGACAGGGTCCCACGAGCAGTACTTC
cdr3_aa: CASSFGTGSHEQYF

j_call: TRBJ1-2
d_call: NA
v_call: TRBV6-5
clone_size: NA
cdr3_nt: TGTGCCAGCACCCCGGCCGGAAAAGGGTTTTTCTATGGCTACACCTTC
cdr3_aa: CASTPAGKGFFYGYTF

j_call: TRBJ2-7
d_call: NA
v_call: TRBV28
clone_size: NA
cdr3_nt: TGTGCCAGCAGTTTGCGATGGGATCGATCGAGCTCCTACGAGCAGTACTTC
cdr3_aa: CASSLRWDRSSSYEQYF

j_call: TRBJ1-6
d_call: NA
v_call: TRBV20-1
clone_size: few
cdr3_nt: TGCAGTGCTAGAGCCAAAGGACAGAATTCACCCCTCCACTTT
cdr3_aa: CSARAKGQNSPLHF

j_call: TRBJ2-3
d_call: NA
v_call: TRBV20-1
clone_size: NA
cdr3_nt: TGCAGTGCAGAAAGGCGTGGACAGATCACAGATACGCAGTATTTT
cdr3_aa: CSAERRGQITDTQYF

j_call: TRBJ2-7
d_call: NA
v_call: TRBV20-1
clone_size: NA
cdr3_nt: TGCAGTGCTGAAACCAGGGGTCCGGAGGGTTACGAGCAGTACTTC
cdr3_aa: CSAETRGPEGYEQYF

j_call: TRBJ1-5
d_call: TRBD1
v_call: TRBV7-2
clone_size: NA
cdr3_nt: TGTGCCAGCAGCTTAGCAGGACAGGGACGGCAGCCCCAGCATTTT
cdr3_aa: CASSLAGQGRQPQHF

j_call: TRBJ1-2
d_call: TRBD1
v_call: TRBV5-1
clone_size: NA
cdr3_nt: TGCGCCAGCCGAGCACAGGGGTCCTATGGCTACACCTTC
cdr3_aa: CASRAQGSYGYTF

j_call: TRBJ2-3
d_call: TRBD2
v_call: TRBV20-1
clone_size: many
cdr3_nt: TGCAGTGCGAACCGACTAGCGGGGGGGTACACAGATACGCAGTATTTT
cdr3_aa: CSANRLAGGYTDTQYF

j_call: TRBJ2-6
d_call: NA
v_call: TRBV28
clone_size: NA
cdr3_nt: TGTGCCAGCAGTTCCGGACCGCTATCTGGGGCCAACGTCCTGACTTTC
cdr3_aa: CASSSGPLSGANVLTF

j_call: TRBJ1-2
d_call: NA
v_call: TRBV25-1
clone_size: NA
cdr3_nt: TGTGCCAGCAGAGCTGACAGCCACTATGGCTACACCTTC
cdr3_aa: CASRADSHYGYTF

j_call: TRBJ2-7
d_call: TRBD2
v_call: TRBV2
clone_size: NA
cdr3_nt: TGTGCCAGCAGTGAAATAGGACTAGACGGGGGCGAGCAGTACTTC
cdr3_aa: CASSEIGLDGGEQYF

j_call: TRBJ1-5
d_call: TRBD1
v_call: TRBV11-2
clone_size: few
cdr3_nt: TGTGCCAGCAGCAAAACAGGGGGCGAGGCGGGTAATCAGCCCCAGCATTTT
cdr3_aa: CASSKTGGEAGNQPQHF